This T cell receptor (beta chain) was recorded in a study of Graves' ophthalmopathy and Graves' hyperthyroidism. RNA transcripts provided the template for amplifying TCR beta CDR3 regions. A first-round RT-PCR used HTBI primers, followed by a second-round multiplex PCR. TCRdb reprocessed the multiplex PCR reads via MiXCR and lists one record per CDR3 protein. The sample includes a few hundred thousand distinct CDR3 sequences, 17% of them seen just once. Study-wide points: Blood repertoires reportedly contained most expanded thyroid clonotypes above 0.001 frequency.

This clonotype was counted ten times or more. Antigen: not known. The CDR3 has 15 amino acids. Per the germline V gene, CDR1 is MNHNS and CDR2 is SASEGT. Trimming took 2 bases from V and 2 from J, leaving 13 bases between them. The V gene is TRBV6-1, the J gene TRBJ2-7; D might be TRBD2 (6 bases). The receptor comes from an adult woman with stable Graves' hyperthyroidism. The sample comprised peripheral blood. This CDR3 reads CASSEWAGTTYEQYF. DNA of the CDR3: TGTGCCAGCAGTGAATGGGCGGGAACCACCTACGAGCAGTACTTC.